This T cell receptor beta chain was sequenced in a study of T cell changes during pregnancy in multiple sclerosis (dated by TCRdb to about 2019). Looking at the study overall: The study examined how the T cell repertoire changed over the course of pregnancy in women with multiple sclerosis.

The CDR3 numbers 13 residues from cysteine through phenylalanine. Only the CDR3 DNA stays, 39 bases, in frame from base 1. The germline V gene encodes CDR1 LNHDA and CDR2 SQIVND (reference sequence). Germline trimming: 7 bases from V, 5 bases from J; junction bases outside gene matches: 7. Receptor libraries were prepared by the immunoSEQ multiplex PCR assay. TCRdb obtained this table from immuneACCESS and retained in-frame rearrangements with V and J assigned. These tables miss some clones; where compared with another copy, unresolved V genes account for less than half of the shortfall, and the remainder is unexplained. This sample holds 55,000 to 65,000 clones; roughly 92% were observed only once. The ten largest clones capture roughly 1.4% of the sample. Concerning this clone: This receptor's antigen is unknown. There are no base qualities to consult, and no much larger clone falls within one base.

Here the sequenced sample was peripheral blood, taken in the second trimester of pregnancy. The chain employs TRBV19 and TRBJ2-5; 7 bases in the junction line up with TRBD1. This clonotype was sampled from a female donor with multiple sclerosis, enrolled in a pregnancy study. The CDR3 has the sequence CASTGQPWETQYF. The sequence in DNA is TGTGCCAGTACGGGACAGCCCTGGGAGACCCAGTACTTC.